This T cell receptor beta chain was identified in a study of control samples from healthy donors and cancer patients. Produced via immunoSEQ multiplex PCR; TCRdb's table is partial and in-frame only. The sample has 160,000 or so clones; over 85% are singletons. The V and J ends lost 1 base and 6 bases, in that order; junction bases with no gene match: 18. Germline CDR1 is SGDLS and CDR2 is YYNGEE. The CDR3 consists of 18 residues. The chain uses TRBV9 and TRBJ1-2; 7 bases are a match to TRBD1. The source material was blood. The sequence came from a man over 45 in good health. The CDR3 reads CASSVPKEVRDSRHGYTF. DNA of the CDR3: TGTGCCAGCAGCGTACCTAAAGAGGTACGGGACAGCCGGCATGGCTACACCTTC.